These 25 T cell receptor beta chains originate from one sample sequenced in a study of blood T cell repertoires in COVID-19. Only in-frame clones appear in the TCRdb table, and some are missing; sequencing was by immunoSEQ multiplex PCR. The table lists about 59,000 clones, around 87% of them singletons. Sequencing was performed on peripheral blood. These TCRs come from a man in his 60s with active or convalescent COVID-19.

This chain connects TRBV18 to TRBJ1-4; 7 bases map to TRBD1. The V and J ends lost 6 bases and 5 bases, in that order; junction bases with no gene match: 9. The V gene's germline CDR1 is KGHSH and CDR2 LQKENI. This CDR3 has 15 residues. The CDR3 DNA reads as TGTGCCAGCTCCCCGCCGGGACAGCAAAATGAAAAACTGTTTTTT. Amino acids: CASSPPGQQNEKLFF.

Here the CDR3 reads CASSLVMNTEAFF. The CDR3 DNA is TGTGCCAGCAGCTTAGTAATGAACACTGAAGCTTTCTTT. This rearrangement joins TRBV7-9 to TRBJ1-1, with D unclear. CDR1 SEHNR and CDR2 FQNEAQ come from the germline V gene (reference sequence). This CDR3 is 13 amino acids long. Deletions cut 1 base from V and 0 bases from J, with 3 bases between.

This sequence joins TRBV19 and TRBJ1-3; TRBD1 aligns across 7 bases. CDR1 LNHDA and CDR2 SQIVND come from the germline V gene (reference sequence). CDR3 length: 15 amino acids. The V and J ends lost 1 base and 5 bases, in that order; junction bases with no gene match: 5. CDR3 nucleotides: TGTGCCAGTAGTATAGGACAGGGAAGAAGAAACACCATATATTTT. It is translated as CASSIGQGRRNTIYF.

The J gene is TRBJ1-2, the V gene TRBV5-1; 7 bases align to TRBD1. V lost 4 bases and J lost 8; bases outside the gene matches: 8. The V gene's germline CDR1 is SGHRS and CDR2 YFSETQ. The CDR3 contains 13 residues. The CDR3 DNA reads as TGCGCCAGCAGCGCACAGGGGACGGAGGGCTACACCTTC. It codes for CASSAQGTEGYTF.

The chain recombines TRBV18 with TRBJ1-5; D perhaps matches TRBD1 (5 bases). V was clipped by 2 bases and J by 0 bases, with 14 bases between them. The CDR3 sequence is 17 residues long. Germline V gives CDR1 KGHSH, CDR2 LQKENI. CDR3 sequence: CASSPIARQHSNQPQHF. The CDR3 DNA reads TGTGCCAGCTCACCAATCGCCCGACAGCATAGCAATCAGCCCCAGCATTTT.

The gene calls are TRBV5-4 and TRBJ2-7; 7 positions match TRBD2. V lost 0 bases to trimming and J lost 3 bases; unmatched junction nucleotides: 9. Germline V gene data show CDR1 as SGHNT and CDR2 as YYREEE (reference sequence). The CDR3 covers 16 residues. The chain's CDR3 is CASSLDMASGGYEQYF. Here the CDR3 DNA reads TGTGCCAGCAGCTTGGATATGGCTAGCGGAGGCTACGAGCAGTACTTC.

The gene calls are TRBV6-1 and TRBJ1-6, with 8 bases identical to TRBD1. The CDR3 loop spans 16 amino acids. With 2 bases clipped from V and 6 bases from J, the junction kept 6 bases outside the gene matches. Germline V gene data show CDR1 as MNHNS and CDR2 as SASEGT. CDR3 sequence: CASSEYGQGANSPLHF. For the CDR3, the DNA is TGTGCCAGCAGTGAATACGGCCAGGGGGCTAATTCACCCCTCCACTTT.

The chain is built from TRBV4-1 and TRBJ1-1, with a tentative D call TRBD1 (6 bases). Trimming took 4 bases from V and 4 from J, leaving 10 bases between them. This CDR3 spans 13 amino acids. Per germline, CDR1 MGHRA and CDR2 YSYEKL. The CDR3 is CASSPQGGTEAFF. The CDR3 nucleotides are TGCGCCAGCAGCCCGCAAGGGGGCACTGAAGCTTTCTTT.

The J gene is TRBJ2-3, the V gene TRBV2, with D possibly matching TRBD2 (6 bases). Germline values: CDR1 SNHLY, CDR2 FYNNEI. The CDR3 is 14 residues long. V was shortened by 4 bases and J by 4 bases, with 12 bases between the two germline ends. The CDR3 DNA is TGTGCCAGCAGTGGGGCCGGGAGTCCAGATACGCAGTATTTT. Its translation: CASSGAGSPDTQYF.

The chain couples TRBV9 to TRBJ1-6; unclear D gene. Germline lookup yields CDR1 SGDLS and CDR2 YYNGEE. This CDR3 is built from 17 residues. V lost 0 bases and J lost 10, with 20 bases in between. The CDR3 nucleotides are TGTGCCAGCAGCGTAGCTAGAAGAGCTTACGTTGGGTCACCCCTCCACTTT. This gives the protein CASSVARRAYVGSPLHF.

The chain joins TRBV15 to TRBJ1-2, with D perhaps TRBD1 (6 bases). Trimming pared 0 bases from V and 1 base from J, leaving 9 bases between. The CDR3 is made up of 15 amino acids. The germline gives CDR1 LNHNV, CDR2 YYDKDF (reference sequence). The CDR3 DNA sequence: TGTGCCACCAGCAGAGACAGGGGAAGTAACTATGGCTACACCTTC. Its translation is CATSRDRGSNYGYTF.

This chain links TRBV28 with TRBJ2-1; 8 nucleotides line up with TRBD2. The CDR3 contains 15 residues. With 4 bases clipped from V and 3 bases from J, the junction kept 5 bases outside the gene matches. CDR1 is MDHEN and CDR2 is SYDVKM in the germline V gene. In DNA form, the CDR3 reads TGTGCCAGCAGTTCCCTAGCGGGCCTCTACAATGAGCAGTTCTTC. This gives the protein CASSSLAGLYNEQFF.

The genes are TRBV5-1 and TRBJ1-1; the D is unclear. V lost 1 base and J 5 bases, leaving 9 bases between the germline ends. CDR1 is SGHRS, CDR2 YFSETQ, per germline. The length of the CDR3 is 13 residues. CDR3 sequence reads: CASSLIPATEAFF. In DNA form, the CDR3 reads TGCGCCAGCAGCTTGATTCCAGCGACTGAAGCTTTCTTT.

This clone was counted between two and nine times. This chain joins TRBV28 and TRBJ2-6, with TRBD1 matching 9 bases. This CDR3 spans 14 amino acids. Per the germline V gene, CDR1 is MDHEN and CDR2 is SYDVKM. V lost 9 bases, J lost 4 bases, and 4 bases stayed unmatched. The CDR3 sequence: CASTGGTGANVLTF. The CDR3 nucleotides read TGTGCCAGTACAGGGGGCACCGGGGCCAACGTCCTGACTTTC. Using reference TRBV28 and TRBJ2-6 for the parts outside the CDR3, the full variable domain is DVKVTQSSRYLVKRTGEKVFLECVQDMDHENMFWYRQDPGLGLRLIYFSYDVKMKEKGDIPEGYSVSREKKERFSLILESASTNQTSMYLCASTGGTGANVLTFGAGSRLTVL.

The V call is TRBV21-1, the J call TRBJ2-3; the D call in the table, TRBD2, was not verified against the DNA. TRBV21-1 is a known pseudogene. This CDR3 has 19 amino acids. CDR3 loop: CASSKIGSTSGNCTDTQYF. The CDR3 nucleotides read TGTGCCAGCAGCAAAATCGGTTCGACTAGCGGGAACTGTACAGATACGCAGTATTTT.

This chain joins TRBV24-1 and TRBJ2-2; 10 nucleotides line up with TRBD1. V gave up 9 bases and J gave up 0 bases; unmatched junction bases: 6. The germline CDR1 and CDR2 sequences are KGHDR and SFDVKD. This CDR3 is built from 16 residues. Here the CDR3 reads CATEGQGTANTGELFF. CDR3 bases: TGTGCCACCGAGGGACAGGGGACTGCGAACACCGGGGAGCTGTTTTTT.

The sample holds one count of this clone. V and J are TRBV27 and TRBJ1-6; a possible D gene is TRBD1 (5 bases). Germline V gene data show CDR1 as MNHEY and CDR2 as SMNVEV (reference sequence). The CDR3 extends over 14 amino acids. V lost 2 bases to trimming and J lost 7 bases, with 9 bases between them. The CDR3 here is CASSLETENSPLHF. For the CDR3, the DNA is TGTGCCAGCAGTTTAGAGACAGAGAATTCACCCCTCCACTTT.

The chain links TRBV11-3 to TRBJ2-5; 11 positions match TRBD1. Germline CDR1 reads SGHNT; CDR2 reads YENEEA. The trim removed 3 bases at V and 4 bases at J, leaving 4 bases unmatched. The CDR3 is 15 residues long. CDR3 coding DNA: TGTGCCAGCAGCTTGGGACAGGGGGTTGGAGAGACCCAGTACTTC. Translated: CASSLGQGVGETQYF.

J is TRBJ1-5 and V is TRBV30; 8 nucleotides match TRBD1. CDR1 and CDR2 from the germline V gene are GTSNPN and SVGIG (reference sequence). There are 13 residues in the CDR3. The ends lost 2 bases at V and 6 bases at J; junction bases unmatched: 3. CDR3: CAWSQGAGQPQHF. The CDR3 DNA reads as TGTGCCTGGAGTCAGGGGGCGGGTCAGCCCCAGCATTTT.

The chain links TRBV3-1 (or the pseudogene TRBV3-2) to TRBJ1-2; possible D gene TRBD1, 5 bases. Per germline, CDR1 LGHDT and CDR2 YNNKEL (reference sequence). V was trimmed by 1 base and J by 3 bases, leaving 15 bases between them. CDR3 length: 16 amino acids. CDR3 region: CASSQVSPGKDYGYTF. The CDR3 nucleotides are TGTGCCAGCAGCCAAGTATCCCCAGGGAAGGACTATGGCTACACCTTC.

The rearrangement joins TRBV28 to TRBJ2-7, with 9 bases aligning to TRBD1. Per germline, CDR1 MDHEN and CDR2 SYDVKM. V dropped 9 bases and J dropped 2; count of bases not matched to a gene: 2. The CDR3 has 12 amino acids. DNA for the CDR3: TGTGCCAGTGGACAGGGGCCCTACGAGCAGTACTTC. It encodes CASGQGPYEQYF.

The gene calls are TRBV6-5 and TRBJ2-5; D call uncertain. V was trimmed by 6 bases and J by 3 bases, leaving 11 bases between them. The length of the CDR3 is 13 residues. Germline V gives CDR1 MNHEY, CDR2 SVGAGI. CDR3 DNA: TGTGCCAGCAGCCGACTCGGAAAAGAGACCCAGTACTTC. Its translation: CASSRLGKETQYF.

The chain is built from TRBV19 and TRBJ2-3; tentative D call: TRBD1 (6 bases). Trimming removed 2 bases from V and 5 bases from J, with 17 bases in between. The CDR3 runs to 16 residues. Germline values: CDR1 LNHDA, CDR2 SQIVND (reference sequence). The CDR3 protein is CASSISIGTLKDTQYF. In nucleotides, the CDR3 is TGTGCCAGTAGTATAAGTATCGGGACACTTAAAGATACGCAGTATTTT.

The chain employs TRBV28 and TRBJ1-2, with 7 bases lining up with TRBD1. V shed 5 bases, J shed 8 bases, and the junction held 8 bases outside the gene matches. The CDR3 runs 13 residues. CDR1 and CDR2 (germline): MDHEN, SYDVKM. The CDR3 nucleotides read TGTGCCAGCAGTCAGACAGGGACCTTGGGCTACACCTTC. Translation: CASSQTGTLGYTF.

V and J are TRBV7-6 and TRBJ2-2, with D maybe TRBD1 (6 bases). With 5 bases removed from V and 2 bases from J, the gap between germline ends came to 15 bases. The CDR3 runs to 16 residues. In germline, CDR1 is SGHVS, CDR2 FNYEAQ. The chain's CDR3 is CASSLTGQINTGELFF. The CDR3 DNA reads TGTGCCAGCAGCCTAACTGGACAGATTAACACCGGGGAGCTGTTTTTT.